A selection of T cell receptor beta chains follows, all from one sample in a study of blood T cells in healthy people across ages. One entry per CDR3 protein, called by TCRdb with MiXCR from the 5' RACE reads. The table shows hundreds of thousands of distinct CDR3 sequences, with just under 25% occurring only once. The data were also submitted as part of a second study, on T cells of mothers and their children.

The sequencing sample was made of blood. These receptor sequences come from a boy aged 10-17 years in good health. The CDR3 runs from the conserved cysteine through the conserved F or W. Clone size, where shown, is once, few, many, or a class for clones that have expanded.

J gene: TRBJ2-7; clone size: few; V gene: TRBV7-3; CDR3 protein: CASSLGGRLYEQYF
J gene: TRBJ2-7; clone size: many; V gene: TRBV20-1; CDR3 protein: CSARDGGTYEQYF
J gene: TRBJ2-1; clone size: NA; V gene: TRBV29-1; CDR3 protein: CSVELQGYSYNEQFF
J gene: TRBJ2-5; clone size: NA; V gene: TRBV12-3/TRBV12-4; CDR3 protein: CASSFGASPETQYF
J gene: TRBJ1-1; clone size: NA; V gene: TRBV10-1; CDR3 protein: CASSATGWTEAFF
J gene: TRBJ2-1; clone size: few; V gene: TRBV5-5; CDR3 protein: CASSYRAGVYNEQFF
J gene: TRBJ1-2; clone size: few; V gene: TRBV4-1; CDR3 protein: CASSAYGPIYGYTF
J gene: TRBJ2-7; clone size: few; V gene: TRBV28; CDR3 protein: CASSLTVAGGSYEQYF
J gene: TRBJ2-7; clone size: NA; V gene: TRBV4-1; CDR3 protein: CASSPPRAFVGEQYF
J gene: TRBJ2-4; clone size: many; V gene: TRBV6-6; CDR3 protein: CASRATSGDKNIQYF
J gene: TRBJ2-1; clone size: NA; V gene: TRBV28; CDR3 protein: CASMVAGLTYNEQFF
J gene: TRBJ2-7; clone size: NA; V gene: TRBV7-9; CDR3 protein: CASSLRAGGSGSYEQYF
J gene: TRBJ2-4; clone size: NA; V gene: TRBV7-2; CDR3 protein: CASSLSQTLAKNIQYF
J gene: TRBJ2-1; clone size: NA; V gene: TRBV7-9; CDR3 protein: CASSFPFGGDEQFF
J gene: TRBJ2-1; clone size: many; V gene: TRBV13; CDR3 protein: CASSQSYNEQFF
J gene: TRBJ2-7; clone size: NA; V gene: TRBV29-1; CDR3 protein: CSAQYGTGAYEQYF
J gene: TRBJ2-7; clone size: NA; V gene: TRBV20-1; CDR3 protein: CSAREAKTGLEEQYF
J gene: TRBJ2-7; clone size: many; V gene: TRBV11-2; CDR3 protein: CASSPGTGYYEQYF
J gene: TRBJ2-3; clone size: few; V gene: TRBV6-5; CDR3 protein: CASSWTSGKADTQYF
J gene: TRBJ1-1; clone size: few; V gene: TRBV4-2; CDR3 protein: CASSQLVAANTEAFF
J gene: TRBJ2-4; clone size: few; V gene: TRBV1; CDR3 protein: CTSSCVAKNIQYF
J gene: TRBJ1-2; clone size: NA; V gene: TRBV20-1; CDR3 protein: CSARLPELSGYTF
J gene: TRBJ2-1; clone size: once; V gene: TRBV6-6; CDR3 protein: CASSYDSGGENEQFF
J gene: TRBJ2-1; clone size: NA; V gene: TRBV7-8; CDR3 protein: CASSFYSGDVYNEQFF
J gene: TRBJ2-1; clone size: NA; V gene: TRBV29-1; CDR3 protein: CSVQSNEQFF
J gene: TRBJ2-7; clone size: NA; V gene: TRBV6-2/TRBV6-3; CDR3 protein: CASSASGGRYEQYF
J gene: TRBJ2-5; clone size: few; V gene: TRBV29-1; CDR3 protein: CSVEDRGQAIQETQYF
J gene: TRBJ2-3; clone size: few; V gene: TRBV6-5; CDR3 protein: CASLVNPGRVGRSDTQYF
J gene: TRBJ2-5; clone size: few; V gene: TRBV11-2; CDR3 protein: CASSFRGAGEQETQYF
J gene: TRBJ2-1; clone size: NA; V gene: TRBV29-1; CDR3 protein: CSVEDPRASSYNEQFF
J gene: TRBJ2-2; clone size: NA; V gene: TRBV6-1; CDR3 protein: CASSEPGQGAGGELFF
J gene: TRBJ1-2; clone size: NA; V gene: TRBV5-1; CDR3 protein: CASSLGFGGGRDYGYTF
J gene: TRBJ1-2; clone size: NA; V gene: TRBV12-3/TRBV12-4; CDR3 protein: CATLTGDYGYTF
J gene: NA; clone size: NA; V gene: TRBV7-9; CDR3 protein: CASSLWEGGEETQYF
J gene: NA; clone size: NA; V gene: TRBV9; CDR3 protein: CASSANGGHEQFF
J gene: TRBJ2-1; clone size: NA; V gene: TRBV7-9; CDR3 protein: CASSGGQGSYNEQFF
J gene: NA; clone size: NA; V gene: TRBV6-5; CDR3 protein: CASSYVAGAVNEQFF
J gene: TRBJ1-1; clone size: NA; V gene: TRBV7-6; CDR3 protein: CASSLALETEDMNTEAFF
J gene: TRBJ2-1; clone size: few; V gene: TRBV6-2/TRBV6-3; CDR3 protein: CASRGYGYNEQFF
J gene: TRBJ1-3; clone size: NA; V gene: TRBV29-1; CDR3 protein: CSVVKIDRNTIYF
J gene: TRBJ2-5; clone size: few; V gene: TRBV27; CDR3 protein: CASSPRVTLSQYF
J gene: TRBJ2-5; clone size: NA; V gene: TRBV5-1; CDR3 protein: CASSSGGTEKETQYF
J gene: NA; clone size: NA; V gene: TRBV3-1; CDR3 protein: CASNHGTRATEQFF
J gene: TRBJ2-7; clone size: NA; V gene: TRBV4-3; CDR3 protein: CASSQDRDRDYEQYF
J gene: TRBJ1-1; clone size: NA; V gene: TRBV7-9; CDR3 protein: CASSWVSGQAEAFF
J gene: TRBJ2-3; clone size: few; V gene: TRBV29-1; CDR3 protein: CSVEGGDNSGRSTDTQYF
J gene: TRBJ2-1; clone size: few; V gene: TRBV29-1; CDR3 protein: CSVGDSGGYEQFF
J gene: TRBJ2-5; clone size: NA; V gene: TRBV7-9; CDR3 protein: CASSKGQGETQYF
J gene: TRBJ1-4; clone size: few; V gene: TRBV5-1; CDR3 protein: CASSLNGYATNEKLFF
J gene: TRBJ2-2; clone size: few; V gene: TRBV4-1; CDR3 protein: CASSHPPNGALTGELFF
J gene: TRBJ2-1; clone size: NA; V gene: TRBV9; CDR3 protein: CASSGLAVSSYNEQFF
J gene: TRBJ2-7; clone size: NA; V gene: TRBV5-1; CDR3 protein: CASSLSHSSYEQYF
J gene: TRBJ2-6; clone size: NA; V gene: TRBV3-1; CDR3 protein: CASSLGTGPGANVLTF
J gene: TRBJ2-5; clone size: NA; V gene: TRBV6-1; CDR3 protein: CASTLSRGQGKLETQYF
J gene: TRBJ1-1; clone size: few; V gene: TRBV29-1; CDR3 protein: CSVVGTALNTEAFF
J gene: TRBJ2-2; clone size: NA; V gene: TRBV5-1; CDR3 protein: CASSKTSGAMTGELFF
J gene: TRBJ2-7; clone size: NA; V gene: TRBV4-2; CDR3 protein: CASSLTSGGSFEQYF